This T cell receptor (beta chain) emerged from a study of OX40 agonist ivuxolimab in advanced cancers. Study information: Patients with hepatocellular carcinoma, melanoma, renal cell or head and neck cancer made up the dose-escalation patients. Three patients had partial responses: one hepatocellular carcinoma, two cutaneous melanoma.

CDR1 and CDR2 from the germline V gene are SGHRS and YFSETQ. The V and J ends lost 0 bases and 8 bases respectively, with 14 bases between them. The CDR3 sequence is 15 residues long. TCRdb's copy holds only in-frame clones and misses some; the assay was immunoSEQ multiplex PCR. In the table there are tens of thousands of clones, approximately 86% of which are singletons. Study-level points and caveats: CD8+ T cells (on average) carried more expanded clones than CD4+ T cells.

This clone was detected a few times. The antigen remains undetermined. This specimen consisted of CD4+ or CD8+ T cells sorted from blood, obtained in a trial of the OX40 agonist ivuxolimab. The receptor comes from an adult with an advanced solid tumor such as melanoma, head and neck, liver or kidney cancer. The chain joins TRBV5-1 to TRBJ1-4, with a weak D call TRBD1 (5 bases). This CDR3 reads CASSLGGRVREKLFF. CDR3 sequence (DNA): TGCGCCAGCAGCTTGGGGGGCAGGGTACGGGAAAAACTGTTTTTT.